This T cell receptor beta chain came from a study of human T cells and chemical hapten exposure. Study overall: Small discrepancies in pooled library volume mainly accounted for the varying TCR yields per sample.

For the library, individual cDNA molecules each received unique molecular identifiers. Original data processing: From roughly 23,000 to 640,000 TCRs were found per sample, with a median of around 96,000. Each CDR3 protein is one row after TCRdb ran MiXCR on the RACE reads. None of the V and J calls come from the authors' own analysis; TCRdb made them. The sample lists about 200,000 distinct CDR3 sequences, approximately 24% seen once, with roughly 2.5% in the top ten. Germline values: CDR1 MNHEY, CDR2 SMNVEV (reference sequence). With 5 bases clipped from V and 7 bases from J, the junction kept 7 bases outside the gene matches. The CDR3 length is 15 residues. Noted time point: patch test 3, about 24 weeks after DPC sensitization. Treatment of the sample: therapeutic diphenylcyclopropenone sensitization with weekly scalp DPC. This clonotype was observed a few times.

The TCR sequence derives from a woman aged 40 to 55 with alopecia areata. Some clones in this sample may be carry-over from other donors' samples. The chain couples TRBV27 to TRBJ2-1, with 11 bases aligning to TRBD1. The material sequenced was whole blood, taken in connection with sensitization to the hapten diphenylcyclopropenone (DPC). Here the CDR3 reads CASSPGTGGSNEQFF. CDR3 bases: TGTGCCAGCAGTCCCGGGACAGGGGGTTCGAATGAGCAGTTCTTC.